The next 20 T cell receptor beta chains were all read from a single sample in a study of CD8+CD57+ T cells in acquired aplastic anemia. It was genomic DNA that served as the template for profiling TCR beta VDJ and CDR3. TCRdb fed the reads into MiXCR, producing one record per CDR3 protein. The table includes about 68,000 distinct CDR3 sequences, around half detected once. The material sequenced was sorted CD4+, CD8+, or CD8+CD57+ T cells (not recorded which) from PBMCs. These receptors were obtained from a human donor in good health, serving as a control.

This clonotype was observed a handful of times. The chain employs TRBV10-1 and TRBJ2-7; 7 bases fit TRBD1. Trimming took 8 bases from V and 6 from J; bases not matched to a gene: 13. Germline V gene data show CDR1 as WNHNN and CDR2 as SYGVQD (reference sequence). There are 14 residues in the CDR3. This chain's CDR3 is CASQPGGSFGEQYF. The CDR3, as DNA: TGCGCCAGCCAACCAGGGGGAAGCTTTGGCGAGCAGTACTTC.

Comments on this clonotype: The CDR3 carries no conserved terminal phenylalanine or tryptophan, so it likely arises from a read error. CDR3 DNA sequence: TGCGCCAGCATGCGGACAGGGGGCGTAGAGACCCAGTACCTC. Its translation is CASMRTGGVETQYL. The chain couples TRBV10-1 to TRBJ2-5, with TRBD1 identical over 11 bases. Losses at the gene ends were 7 bases for V and 4 bases for J; bases not matched to a gene: 5. CDR1 is WNHNN and CDR2 is SYGVQD in the germline V gene (reference sequence). The CDR3 contains 14 residues.

The CDR3 region is CASSQEYNQPQHF. The CDR3 DNA reads as TGCGCCAGCAGCCAAGAGTACAATCAGCCCCAGCATTTT. V usage is TRBV4-1 and J usage is TRBJ1-5; D ambiguous. The CDR3 is made up of 13 amino acids. The germline gives CDR1 MGHRA, CDR2 YSYEKL. Trimming stripped 0 bases from V and 3 bases from J, with 3 bases between.

In its sample, this clonotype was seen many times. The chain recombines TRBV9 with TRBJ2-2; D might be TRBD2 (5 bases). CDR3 length: 17 amino acids. Per the germline V gene, CDR1 is SGDLS and CDR2 is YYNGEE. V was trimmed by 0 bases and J by 4 bases, leaving 16 bases between them. CDR3 amino acids: CASSVASLASITGELFF. CDR3 nucleotide sequence: TGTGCCAGCAGCGTAGCCAGTCTAGCATCCATCACCGGGGAGCTGTTTTTT.

This chain links TRBV9 with TRBJ2-3, with unresolved D. Germline values: CDR1 SGDLS, CDR2 YYNGEE. This CDR3 region has 12 residues. Trimming removed 2 bases from V and 2 bases from J, with 3 bases in between. CDR3 sequence (DNA): TGTGCCAGCAGCGTCCCCACAGATACGCAGTATTTT. It translates to CASSVPTDTQYF.

The CDR3 sequence: CASSLDSGKDGYTF. In DNA, the CDR3 is TGTGCCAGCAGCCTAGATTCAGGGAAGGATGGCTACACCTTC. V and J are TRBV7-9 and TRBJ1-2; maybe TRBD1 (5 bases). V gave up 5 bases and J gave up 6 bases, with 16 bases separating them. Germline values: CDR1 SEHNR, CDR2 FQNEAQ (reference sequence). The CDR3 sequence is 14 residues long. The full variable domain, rest sourced from reference TRBV7-9 and TRBJ1-2, is DTGVSQNPRHKITKRGQNVTFRCDPISEHNRLYWYRQTLGQGPEFLTYFQNEAQLEKSRLLSDRFSAERPKGSFSTLEIQRTEQGDSAMYLCASSLDSGKDGYTFGSGTRLTVV.

In regard to this clonotype: A clone one base away is much larger, so this may be a read error. The chain links TRBV27 to TRBJ2-7; perhaps D is TRBD1 or TRBD2 (5 bases each). Germline V gene data show CDR1 as MNHEY and CDR2 as SMNVEV (reference sequence). CDR3 length: 11 residues. With 3 bases removed from V and 9 bases from J, the gap between germline ends came to 9 bases. The DNA for the CDR3 is TGTGCCAGCAGTTTTGGGGACGGGCAGTACTTC. Its protein is CASSFGDGQYF.

This rearrangement joins TRBV20-1 to TRBJ1-5, with 8 bases that match TRBD1. The CDR3 sequence is 14 residues long. Germline V gene sequence: CDR1 DFQATT, CDR2 SNEGSKA (reference sequence). V was clipped by 5 bases and J by 0 bases; unmatched bases: 3. CDR3 sequence (DNA): TGCAGTGCTCGGACAGGGTTTAGCAATCAGCCCCAGCATTTT. The encoded protein is CSARTGFSNQPQHF.

The chain is built from TRBV25-1 and TRBJ1-4; D gene unclear. With 6 bases removed from V and 4 bases from J, the gap between germline ends came to 18 bases. Germline CDR1 reads MGHDK; CDR2 reads SYGVNS. The CDR3 spans 16 residues. CDR3: CASSSPESRINEKLFF. CDR3 bases: TGTGCCAGCAGCTCCCCCGAATCTCGGATTAATGAAAAACTGTTTTTT.

This clonotype was counted at least ten times. This chain joins TRBV6-2 or TRBV6-3 and TRBJ1-2; 10 bases are a match to TRBD1. The CDR3 totals 18 residues. Trimming removed 0 bases from V and 4 bases from J; junction bases left unmatched: 11. The germline V gene encodes CDR1 MNHEY and CDR2 SVGEGT. The CDR3, as DNA: TGTGCCAGCAGTTACTCAGTGTCTGGGACAGGGGCTAGCTATGGCTACACCTTC. Translating it yields CASSYSVSGTGASYGYTF.

V gene TRBV6-4 combines with J gene TRBJ1-5; unclear D gene. V lost 8 bases and J lost 6, with 2 bases in between. The CDR3 consists of 9 residues. Germline assignment: CDR1 MRHNA and CDR2 SNTAGT. CDR3 sequence: CASGQPQHF. The CDR3 DNA sequence: TGTGCCAGCGGTCAGCCCCAGCATTTT.

The sample holds many counts of this clonotype. The chain has TRBV6-1 and TRBJ2-3; no clear D gene. This CDR3 region has 14 residues. Germline V lookup: CDR1 MNHNS, CDR2 SASEGT. V lost 3 bases and J lost 4, with 11 bases in between. The CDR3 sequence: CASSDLERSDTQYF. CDR3 coding DNA: TGTGCCAGCAGTGATCTAGAAAGATCAGATACGCAGTATTTT.

This clonotype was seen only once. The rearrangement links TRBV19 to TRBJ2-1; 8 bases line up with TRBD1. The CDR3 is 16 residues long. V lost 6 bases to trimming and J lost 11 bases; unmatched junction nucleotides: 18. The germline V gene encodes CDR1 LNHDA and CDR2 SQIVND (reference sequence). In nucleotides, the CDR3 is TGTGCCAGTAGAACGGGGGTGCCAGGGGGCTACAGTAAGCAGTTCTTC. It is translated as CASRTGVPGGYSKQFF.

This sequence joins TRBV7-6 and TRBJ2-2; a weak D match, TRBD2 (5 bases). This CDR3 is 16 amino acids long. In germline, CDR1 is SGHVS, CDR2 FNYEAQ. Trimming shortened V by 1 base and J by 2 bases, and 11 bases separated the two germline ends. CDR3 sequence (DNA): TGTGCCAGCAGCTTAGTGTCGGGGTCCAACACCGGGGAGCTGTTTTTT. Translation gives CASSLVSGSNTGELFF.

This clonotype was seen once. The chain uses TRBV20-1 and TRBJ2-5, with D maybe TRBD2 (5 bases). The CDR3 has 13 residues. Germline V gives CDR1 DFQATT, CDR2 SNEGSKA (reference sequence). V lost 0 bases to trimming and J lost 5 bases, with 10 bases between them. The CDR3 is CSARDRIAETQYF. In nucleotides, the CDR3 is TGCAGTGCTAGAGATCGGATAGCGGAGACCCAGTACTTC.

The J gene is TRBJ1-2, the V gene TRBV4-2; D is perhaps TRBD1 (5 bases). This CDR3 spans 13 amino acids. V shed 6 bases and J shed 4 bases, with 12 bases lying between them. CDR1 is LGHNA, CDR2 YNFKEQ, per germline. CDR3 protein: CASSEGGGYGYTF. In nucleotides, the CDR3 is TGTGCCAGCAGTGAGGGCGGGGGCTATGGCTACACCTTC.

This clonotype was recorded many times. V is TRBV25-1 and J is TRBJ1-4; D unclear. The CDR3 spans 14 residues. Germline CDR1 reads MGHDK; CDR2 reads SYGVNS. Trimming cost V 0 bases and J 2 bases, with 4 bases left between them. This CDR3 is CASSEYYTNEKLFF. The CDR3 DNA sequence: TGTGCCAGCAGTGAATATTACACTAATGAAAAACTGTTTTTT.

This clonotype was counted many times. The CDR3 is CSVYNYGYTF. Here the CDR3 DNA reads TGCAGCGTTTACAACTATGGCTACACCTTC. The chain couples TRBV29-1 to TRBJ1-2; D not resolved. The V and J ends lost 5 bases and 2 bases respectively, with 3 bases between them. This CDR3 has 10 residues. The germline CDR1 and CDR2 sequences are SQVTM and ANQGSEA.

The rearrangement links TRBV7-2 to TRBJ1-2, with no clear D. The germline V gene has CDR1 SGHTA and CDR2 FQGNSA. V gave up 2 bases and J gave up 7 bases, with 17 bases separating them. The CDR3 has 15 residues. The CDR3 DNA reads TGTGCCAGCAGCTTAAGTTGGGCCTCAGACCGTGGCTACACCTTC. Translating gives CASSLSWASDRGYTF. The full variable domain, its missing parts supplied by reference TRBV7-2 and TRBJ1-2, is GAGVSQSPSNKVTEKGKDVELRCDPISGHTALYWYRQSLGQGLEFLIYFQGNSAPDKSGLPSDRFSAERTGGSVSTLTIQRTQQEDSAVYLCASSLSWASDRGYTFGSGTRLTVV.

The CDR3, as DNA: TGTGCCAGCAGTGATCCCTCTAGCACAGATACGCAGTATTTT. Protein: CASSDPSSTDTQYF. This chain connects TRBV25-1 to TRBJ2-3; unclear D gene. Trimming cost V 3 bases and J 0 bases, with 7 bases left between them. Germline values: CDR1 MGHDK, CDR2 SYGVNS. The CDR3 is 14 amino acids. Drawing the rest from reference TRBV25-1 and TRBJ2-3, the complete variable domain is EADIYQTPRYLVIGTGKKITLECSQTMGHDKMYWYQQDPGMELHLIHYSYGVNSTEKGDLSSESTVSRIRTEHFPLTLESARPSHTSQYLCASSDPSSTDTQYFGPGTRLTVL.